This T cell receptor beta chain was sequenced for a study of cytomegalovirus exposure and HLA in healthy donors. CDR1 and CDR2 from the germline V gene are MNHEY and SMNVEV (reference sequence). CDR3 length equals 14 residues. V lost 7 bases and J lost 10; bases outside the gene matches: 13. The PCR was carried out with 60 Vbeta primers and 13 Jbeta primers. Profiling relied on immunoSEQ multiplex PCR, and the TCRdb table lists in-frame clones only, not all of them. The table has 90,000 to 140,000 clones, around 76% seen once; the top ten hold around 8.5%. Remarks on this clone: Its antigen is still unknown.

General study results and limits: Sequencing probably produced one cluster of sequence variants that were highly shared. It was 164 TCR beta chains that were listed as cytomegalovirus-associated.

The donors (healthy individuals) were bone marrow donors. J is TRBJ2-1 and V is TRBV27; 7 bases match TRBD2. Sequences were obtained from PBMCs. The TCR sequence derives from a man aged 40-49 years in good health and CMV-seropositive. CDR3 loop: CASMGREGLAEQFF. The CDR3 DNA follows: TGTGCCAGCATGGGGAGGGAGGGTTTAGCAGAGCAGTTCTTC.